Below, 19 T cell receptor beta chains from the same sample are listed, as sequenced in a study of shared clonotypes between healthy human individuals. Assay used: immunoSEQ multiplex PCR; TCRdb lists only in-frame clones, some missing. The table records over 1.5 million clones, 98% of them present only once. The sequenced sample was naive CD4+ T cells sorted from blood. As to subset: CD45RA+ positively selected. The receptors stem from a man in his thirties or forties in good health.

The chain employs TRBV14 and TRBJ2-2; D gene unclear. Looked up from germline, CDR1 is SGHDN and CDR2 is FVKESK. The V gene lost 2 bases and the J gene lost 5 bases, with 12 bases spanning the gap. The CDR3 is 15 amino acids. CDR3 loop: CASSQFSGLTGELFF. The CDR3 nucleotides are TGTGCCAGCAGCCAATTTTCTGGGTTGACCGGGGAGCTGTTTTTT. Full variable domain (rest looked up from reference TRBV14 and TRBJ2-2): EAGVTQFPSHSVIEKGQTVTLRCDPISGHDNLYWYRRVMGKEIKFLLHFVKESKQDESGMPNNRFLAERTGGTYSTLKVQPAELEDSGVYFCASSQFSGLTGELFFGEGSRLTVL.

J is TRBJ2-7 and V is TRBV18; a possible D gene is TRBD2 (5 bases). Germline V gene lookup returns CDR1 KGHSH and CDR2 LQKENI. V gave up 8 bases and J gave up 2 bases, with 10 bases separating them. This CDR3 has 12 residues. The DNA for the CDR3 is TGTGCCAGCGCCGGGATCCCCTACGAGCAGTACTTC. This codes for CASAGIPYEQYF. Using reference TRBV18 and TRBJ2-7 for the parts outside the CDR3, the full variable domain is NAGVMQNPRHLVRRRGQEARLRCSPMKGHSHVYWYRQLPEEGLKFMVYLQKENIIDESGMPKERFSAEFPKEGPSILRIQQVVRGDSAAYFCASAGIPYEQYFGPGTRLTVT.

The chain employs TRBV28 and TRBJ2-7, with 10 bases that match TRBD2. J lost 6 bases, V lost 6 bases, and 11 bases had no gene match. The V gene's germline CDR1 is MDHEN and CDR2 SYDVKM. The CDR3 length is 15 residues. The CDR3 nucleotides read TGTGCCAGCAGACCCAGGGGACTAGCGATGGGCGAGCAGTACTTC. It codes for CASRPRGLAMGEQYF.

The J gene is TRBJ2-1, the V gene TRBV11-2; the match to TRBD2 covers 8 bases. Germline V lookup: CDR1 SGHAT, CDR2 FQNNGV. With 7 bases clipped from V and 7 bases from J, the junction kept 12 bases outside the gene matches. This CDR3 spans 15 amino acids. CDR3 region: CASKPRAGVGNEQFF. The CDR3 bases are TGTGCCAGCAAACCCAGAGCGGGAGTGGGTAATGAGCAGTTCTTC.

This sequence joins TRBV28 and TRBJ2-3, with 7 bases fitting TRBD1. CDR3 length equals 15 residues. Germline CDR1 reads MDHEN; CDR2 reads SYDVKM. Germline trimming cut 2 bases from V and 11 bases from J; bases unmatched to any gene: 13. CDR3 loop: CASSLSGWDRKEQYF. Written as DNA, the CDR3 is TGTGCCAGCAGTTTAAGTGGGTGGGACAGAAAGGAGCAGTATTTT.

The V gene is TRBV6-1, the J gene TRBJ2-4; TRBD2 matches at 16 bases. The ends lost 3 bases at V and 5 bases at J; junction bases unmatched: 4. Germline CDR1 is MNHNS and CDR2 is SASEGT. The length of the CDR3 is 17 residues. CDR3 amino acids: CASSEGLAGGPENIQYF. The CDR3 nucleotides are TGTGCCAGCAGTGAGGGACTAGCGGGAGGGCCCGAAAACATTCAGTACTTC.

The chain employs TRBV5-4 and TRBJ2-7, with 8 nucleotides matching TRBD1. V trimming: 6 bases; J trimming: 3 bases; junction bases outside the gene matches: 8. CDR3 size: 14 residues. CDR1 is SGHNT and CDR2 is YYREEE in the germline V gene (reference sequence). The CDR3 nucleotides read TGTGCCAGCACCATCAGGGGGCGCGTCTACGAGCAGTACTTC. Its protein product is CASTIRGRVYEQYF. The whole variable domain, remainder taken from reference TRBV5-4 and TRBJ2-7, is ETGVTQSPTHLIKTRGQQVTLRCSSQSGHNTVSWYQQALGQGPQFIFQYYREEENGRGNFPPRFSGLQFPNYSSELNVNALELDDSALYLCASTIRGRVYEQYFGPGTRLTVT.

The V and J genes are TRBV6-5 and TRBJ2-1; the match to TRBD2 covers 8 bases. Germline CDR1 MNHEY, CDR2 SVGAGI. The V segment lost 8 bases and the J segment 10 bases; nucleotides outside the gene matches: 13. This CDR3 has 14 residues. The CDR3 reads CASRPAGANPEQFF. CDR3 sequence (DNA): TGTGCCAGCCGACCAGCGGGAGCAAATCCCGAGCAGTTCTTC.

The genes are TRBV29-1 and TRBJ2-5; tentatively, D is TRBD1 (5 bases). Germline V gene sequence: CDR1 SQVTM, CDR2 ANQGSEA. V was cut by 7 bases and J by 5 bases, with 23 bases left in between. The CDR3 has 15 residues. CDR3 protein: CSAPTPGQGVETQYF. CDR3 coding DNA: TGCAGCGCCCCAACGCCGGGCCAAGGGGTTGAGACCCAGTACTTC.

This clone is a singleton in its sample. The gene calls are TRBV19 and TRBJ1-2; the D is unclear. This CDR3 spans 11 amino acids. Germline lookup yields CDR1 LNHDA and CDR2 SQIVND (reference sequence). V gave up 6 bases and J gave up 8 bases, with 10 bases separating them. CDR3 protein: CASSRELGYTF. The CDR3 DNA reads TGTGCCAGTAGCCGCGAGTTGGGCTACACCTTC.

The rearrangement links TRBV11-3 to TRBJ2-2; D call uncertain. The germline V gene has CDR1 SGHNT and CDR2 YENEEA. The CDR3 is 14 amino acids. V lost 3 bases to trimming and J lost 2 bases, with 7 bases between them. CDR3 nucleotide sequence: TGTGCCAGCAGCTTGGAACAAAACACCGGGGAGCTGTTTTTT. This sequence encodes CASSLEQNTGELFF.

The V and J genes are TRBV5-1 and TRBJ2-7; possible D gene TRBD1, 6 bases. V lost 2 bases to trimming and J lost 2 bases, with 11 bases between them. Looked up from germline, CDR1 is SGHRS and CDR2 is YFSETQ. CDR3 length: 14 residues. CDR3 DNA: TGCGCCAGCAGCTTCGGGACACTTGCCTACGAGCAGTACTTC. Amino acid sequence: CASSFGTLAYEQYF.

The CDR3 DNA reads as TGTGCCATCAGTTCCCCGGGGGACGATGGCTACACCTTC. As protein: CAISSPGDDGYTF. The rearrangement joins TRBV10-3 to TRBJ1-2; D is possibly TRBD1 (5 bases). The V gene lost 5 bases and the J gene lost 6 bases, with 13 bases spanning the gap. Germline V lookup: CDR1 ENHRY, CDR2 SYGVKD. The CDR3 runs to 13 residues.

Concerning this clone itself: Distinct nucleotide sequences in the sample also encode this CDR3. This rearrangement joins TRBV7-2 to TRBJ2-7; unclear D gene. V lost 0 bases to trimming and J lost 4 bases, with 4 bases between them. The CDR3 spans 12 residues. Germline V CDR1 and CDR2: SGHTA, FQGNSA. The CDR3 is CASSLAQYEQYF. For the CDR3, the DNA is TGTGCCAGCAGCTTAGCCCAGTACGAGCAGTACTTC.

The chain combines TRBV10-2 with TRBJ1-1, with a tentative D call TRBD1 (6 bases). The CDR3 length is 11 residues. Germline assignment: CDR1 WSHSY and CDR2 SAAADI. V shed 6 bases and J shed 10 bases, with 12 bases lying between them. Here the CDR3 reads CASRNDRLAFF. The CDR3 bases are TGCGCCAGCAGAAACGACAGGTTAGCTTTCTTT.

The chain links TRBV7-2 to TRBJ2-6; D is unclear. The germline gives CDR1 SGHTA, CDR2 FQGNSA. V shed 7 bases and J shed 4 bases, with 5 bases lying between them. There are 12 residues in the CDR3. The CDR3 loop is CASTTGANVLTF. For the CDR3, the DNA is TGTGCCAGCACCACGGGGGCCAACGTCCTGACTTTC.

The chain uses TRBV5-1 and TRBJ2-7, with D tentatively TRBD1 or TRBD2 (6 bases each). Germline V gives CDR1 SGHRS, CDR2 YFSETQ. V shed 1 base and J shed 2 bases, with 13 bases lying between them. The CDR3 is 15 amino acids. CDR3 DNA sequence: TGCGCCAGCAGCTTGTACGGGGGCCCCCCCTACGAGCAGTACTTC. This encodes CASSLYGGPPYEQYF.

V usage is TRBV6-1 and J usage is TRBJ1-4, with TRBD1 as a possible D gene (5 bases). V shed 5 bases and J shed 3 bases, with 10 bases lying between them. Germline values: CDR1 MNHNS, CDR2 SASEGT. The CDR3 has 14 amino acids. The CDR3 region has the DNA TGTGCCAGCAGTCCGGGGACTGCTAATGAAAAACTGTTTTTT. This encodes CASSPGTANEKLFF.

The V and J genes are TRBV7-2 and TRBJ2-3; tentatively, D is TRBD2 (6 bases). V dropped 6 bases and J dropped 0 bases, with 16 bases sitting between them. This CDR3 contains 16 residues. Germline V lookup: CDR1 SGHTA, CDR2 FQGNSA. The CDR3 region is CASRTHSGASTDTQYF. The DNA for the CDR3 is TGTGCCAGCAGGACACATAGCGGTGCTAGCACAGATACGCAGTATTTT.